This TCR beta chain was captured in a study of blood T cells in healthy people across ages. Study results and limitations: Donor CMV infection status was unknown, possibly confounding age-related changes in expanded clonotypes.

Sample-barcoded 5' priming and a J-beta primer mix drove a second PCR of about 6 to 12 cycles. MiXCR, run by TCRdb on the 5' RACE reads, gives a single entry per CDR3 protein. The repertoire consists of about 560,000 distinct CDR3 sequences, with 27% occurring once and the leading ten covering 3% to 4%. The sample holds a few counts of this clonotype. Its target is not known. The germline CDR1 and CDR2 sequences are SNHLY and FYNNEI. The V end was cut by 1 base, the J end by 4 bases, with 12 bases between. The CDR3 extends over 15 amino acids. Sample donors were healthy Caucasian individuals that came from Russia, aged 6 to 90. These records were also assigned to another study, of T cells of mothers and their children.

V is TRBV2 and J is TRBJ2-3, with D perhaps assigned TRBD1 or TRBD2 (5 bases each). The TCR originated in a boy aged 2 to 10 in good health. The source material was blood. The CDR3 nucleotides are TGTGCCAGCAGTGAAGGAGCTAGCAGGGCAGATACGCAGTATTTT. This codes for CASSEGASRADTQYF.